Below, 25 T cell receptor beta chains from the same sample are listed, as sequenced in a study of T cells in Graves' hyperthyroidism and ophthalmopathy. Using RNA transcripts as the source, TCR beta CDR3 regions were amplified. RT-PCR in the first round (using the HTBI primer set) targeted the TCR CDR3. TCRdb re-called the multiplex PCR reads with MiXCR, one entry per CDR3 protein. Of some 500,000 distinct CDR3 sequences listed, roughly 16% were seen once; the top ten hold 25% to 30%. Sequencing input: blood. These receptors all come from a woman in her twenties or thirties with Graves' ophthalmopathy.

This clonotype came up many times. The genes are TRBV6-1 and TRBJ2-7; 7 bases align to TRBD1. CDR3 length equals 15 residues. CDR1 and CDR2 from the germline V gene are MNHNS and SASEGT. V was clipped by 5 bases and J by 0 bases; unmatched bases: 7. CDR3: CASSTRGSASYEQYF. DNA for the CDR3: TGTGCCAGCAGTACCAGGGGGTCGGCCTCCTACGAGCAGTACTTC.

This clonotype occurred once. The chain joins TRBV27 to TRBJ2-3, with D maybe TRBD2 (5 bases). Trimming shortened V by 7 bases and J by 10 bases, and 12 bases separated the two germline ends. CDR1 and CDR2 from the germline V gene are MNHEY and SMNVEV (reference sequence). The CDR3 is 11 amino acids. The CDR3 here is CASTSGGSQYF. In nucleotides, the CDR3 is TGTGCCAGCACGAGCGGTGGGTCGCAGTATTTT.

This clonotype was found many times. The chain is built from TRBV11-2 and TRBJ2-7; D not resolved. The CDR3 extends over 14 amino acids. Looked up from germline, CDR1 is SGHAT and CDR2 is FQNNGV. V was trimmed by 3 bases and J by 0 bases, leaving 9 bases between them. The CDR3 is CASSFDENSYEQYF. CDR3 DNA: TGTGCCAGCAGCTTTGACGAGAACTCCTACGAGCAGTACTTC.

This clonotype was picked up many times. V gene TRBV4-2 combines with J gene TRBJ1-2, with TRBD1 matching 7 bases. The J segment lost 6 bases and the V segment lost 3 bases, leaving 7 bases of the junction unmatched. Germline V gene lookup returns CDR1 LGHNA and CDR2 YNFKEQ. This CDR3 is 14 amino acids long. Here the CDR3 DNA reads TGTGCCAGCAGCCACCTAGGGGGCGCGAATGGCTACACCTTC. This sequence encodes CASSHLGGANGYTF.

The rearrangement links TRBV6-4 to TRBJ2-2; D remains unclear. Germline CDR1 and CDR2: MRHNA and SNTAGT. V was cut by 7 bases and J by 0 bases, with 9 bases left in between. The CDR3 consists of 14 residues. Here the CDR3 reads CASIRSSNTGELFF. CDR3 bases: TGTGCCAGCATTAGAAGCTCGAACACCGGGGAGCTGTTTTTT.

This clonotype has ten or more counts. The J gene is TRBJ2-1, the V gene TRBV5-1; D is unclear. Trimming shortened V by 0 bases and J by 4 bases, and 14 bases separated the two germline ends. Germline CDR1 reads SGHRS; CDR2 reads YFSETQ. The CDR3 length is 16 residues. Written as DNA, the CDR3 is TGCGCCAGCAGCTTGGAATTGGACCGCTTATACAATGAGCAGTTCTTC. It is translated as CASSLELDRLYNEQFF.

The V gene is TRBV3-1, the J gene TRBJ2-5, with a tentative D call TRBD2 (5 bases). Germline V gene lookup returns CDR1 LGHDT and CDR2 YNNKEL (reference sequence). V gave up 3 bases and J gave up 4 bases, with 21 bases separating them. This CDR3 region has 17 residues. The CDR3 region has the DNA TGTGCCAGCAGCCAGACCGAAAACGGGATCGCGATAGAGACCCAGTACTTC. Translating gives CASSQTENGIAIETQYF.

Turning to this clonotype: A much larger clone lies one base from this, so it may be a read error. This CDR3 is CASAVSIGLAAFF. CDR3 DNA sequence: TGTGCCAGCGCCGTTTCGATAGGGTTAGCAGCTTTCTTT. The chain has TRBV27 and TRBJ1-1; D not certain. From germline, CDR1 is MNHEY and CDR2 SMNVEV (reference sequence). V lost 8 bases and J 10 bases, leaving 20 bases between the germline ends. The CDR3 is 13 amino acids.

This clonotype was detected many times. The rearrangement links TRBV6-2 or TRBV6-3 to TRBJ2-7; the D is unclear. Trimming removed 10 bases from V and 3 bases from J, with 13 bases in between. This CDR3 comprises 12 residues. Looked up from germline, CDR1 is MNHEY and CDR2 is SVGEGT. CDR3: CATQSFLYEQYF. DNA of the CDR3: TGTGCCACCCAGAGTTTCCTCTACGAGCAGTACTTC.

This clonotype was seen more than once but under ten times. The CDR3 protein is CASSPLPGTSGSYQSSYNEQFF. The CDR3 region has the DNA TGTGCCAGCAGCCCCCTACCGGGGACTAGCGGGAGTTACCAGAGCTCCTACAATGAGCAGTTCTTC. The chain carries TRBV7-2 and TRBJ2-1; 14 positions agree with TRBD2. The germline gives CDR1 SGHTA, CDR2 FQGNSA. V shed 5 bases and J 0 bases; nucleotides not matched to a gene: 18. The length of the CDR3 is 22 residues. The full variable domain, its missing parts supplied by reference TRBV7-2 and TRBJ2-1, is GAGVSQSPSNKVTEKGKDVELRCDPISGHTALYWYRQSLGQGLEFLIYFQGNSAPDKSGLPSDRFSAERTGGSVSTLTIQRTQQEDSAVYLCASSPLPGTSGSYQSSYNEQFFGPGTRLTVL.

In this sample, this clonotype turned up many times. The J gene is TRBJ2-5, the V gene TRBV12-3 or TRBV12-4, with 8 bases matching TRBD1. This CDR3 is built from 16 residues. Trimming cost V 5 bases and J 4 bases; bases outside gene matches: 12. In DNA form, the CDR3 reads TGTGCCAGCAGTCAGGGGATGACAGGGGCGGGAGAGACCCAGTACTTC. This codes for CASSQGMTGAGETQYF.

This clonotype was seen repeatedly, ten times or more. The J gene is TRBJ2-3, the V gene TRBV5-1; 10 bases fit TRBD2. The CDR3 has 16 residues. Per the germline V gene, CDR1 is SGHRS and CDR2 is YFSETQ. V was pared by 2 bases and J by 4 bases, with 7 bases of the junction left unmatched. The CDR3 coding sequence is TGCGCCAGCAGCTTTCAACGGCTAGCGGGAGCAGATACGCAGTATTTT. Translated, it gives CASSFQRLAGADTQYF.

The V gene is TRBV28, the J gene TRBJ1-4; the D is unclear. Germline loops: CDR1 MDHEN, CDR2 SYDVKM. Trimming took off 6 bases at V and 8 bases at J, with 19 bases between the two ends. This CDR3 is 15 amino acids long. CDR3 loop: CASSRTPLRGEKLFF. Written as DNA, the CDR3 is TGTGCCAGCAGCCGGACCCCACTGAGAGGGGAAAAACTGTTTTTT.

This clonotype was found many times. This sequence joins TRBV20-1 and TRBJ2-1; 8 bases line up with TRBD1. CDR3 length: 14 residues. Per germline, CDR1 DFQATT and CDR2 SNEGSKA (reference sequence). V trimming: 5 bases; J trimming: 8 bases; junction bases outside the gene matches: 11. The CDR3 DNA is TGCAGTGCTTTCCCGGACAGGGCTACGGATGAGCAGTTCTTC. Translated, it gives CSAFPDRATDEQFF.

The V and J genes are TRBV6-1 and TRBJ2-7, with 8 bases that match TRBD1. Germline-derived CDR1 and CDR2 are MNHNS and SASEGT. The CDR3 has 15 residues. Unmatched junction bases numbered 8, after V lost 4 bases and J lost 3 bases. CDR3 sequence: CASSAYRDRYYEQYF. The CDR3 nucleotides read TGTGCCAGCAGTGCCTACCGGGACAGGTACTACGAGCAGTACTTC.

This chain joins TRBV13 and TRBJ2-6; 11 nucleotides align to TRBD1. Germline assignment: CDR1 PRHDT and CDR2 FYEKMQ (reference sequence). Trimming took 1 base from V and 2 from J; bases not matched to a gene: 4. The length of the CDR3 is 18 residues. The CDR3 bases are TGTGCCAGCAGCTTAGTCCCGGGACAGGGGGCTGGGGCCAACGTCCTGACTTTC. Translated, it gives CASSLVPGQGAGANVLTF. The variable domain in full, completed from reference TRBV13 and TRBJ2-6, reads AAGVIQSPRHLIKEKRETATLKCYPIPRHDTVYWYQQGPGQDPQFLISFYEKMQSDKGSIPDRFSAQQFSDYHSELNMSSLELGDSALYFCASSLVPGQGAGANVLTFGAGSRLTVL.

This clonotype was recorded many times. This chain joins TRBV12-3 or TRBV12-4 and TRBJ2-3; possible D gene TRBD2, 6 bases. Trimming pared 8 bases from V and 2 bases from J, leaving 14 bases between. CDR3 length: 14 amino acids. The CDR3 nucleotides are TGTGCCAGCGGGGGGATTCAAGACACAGATACGCAGTATTTT. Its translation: CASGGIQDTDTQYF.

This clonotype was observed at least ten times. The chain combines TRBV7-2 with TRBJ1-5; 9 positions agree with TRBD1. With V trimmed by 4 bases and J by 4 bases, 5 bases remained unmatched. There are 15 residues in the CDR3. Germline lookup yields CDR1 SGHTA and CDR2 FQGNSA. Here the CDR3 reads CASSSRQGENQPQHF. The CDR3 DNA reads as TGTGCCAGCAGCTCCCGACAGGGGGAGAATCAGCCCCAGCATTTT.

In DNA, the CDR3 is TGTGCCACCAGAGGGACAGGGGCAACCCAAGAGACCCAGTACTTC. Encoded protein: CATRGTGATQETQYF. The chain combines TRBV24-1 with TRBJ2-5, with 10 bases matching TRBD1. The CDR3 has 15 amino acids. The V gene's germline CDR1 is KGHDR and CDR2 SFDVKD. V lost 7 bases, J lost 1 base, and 5 bases stayed unmatched.

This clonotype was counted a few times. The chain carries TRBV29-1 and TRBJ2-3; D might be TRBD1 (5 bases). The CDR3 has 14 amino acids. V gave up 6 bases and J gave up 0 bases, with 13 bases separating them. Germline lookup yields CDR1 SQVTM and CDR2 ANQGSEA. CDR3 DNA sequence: TGCAGCGTATCGGACAAAACTAGCACAGATACGCAGTATTTT. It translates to CSVSDKTSTDTQYF.

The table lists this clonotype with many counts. The CDR3 loop reads CASSLGGWSGSSAETQYF. The CDR3 nucleotides are TGTGCCAGCAGCTTAGGGGGATGGAGCGGGAGCTCCGCAGAGACCCAGTACTTC. The rearrangement joins TRBV11-3 to TRBJ2-5, with 8 bases identical to TRBD2. The trim removed 1 base at V and 4 bases at J, leaving 14 bases unmatched. Germline loops: CDR1 SGHNT, CDR2 YENEEA. CDR3 length equals 18 residues.

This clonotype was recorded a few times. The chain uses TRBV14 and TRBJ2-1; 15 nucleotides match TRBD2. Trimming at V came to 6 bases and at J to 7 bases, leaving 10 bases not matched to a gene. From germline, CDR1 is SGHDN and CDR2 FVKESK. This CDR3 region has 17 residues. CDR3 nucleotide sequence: TGTGCCAGCAGTCAACCGCCGGGACTAGCGGGAGGTAATGAGCAGTTCTTC. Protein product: CASSQPPGLAGGNEQFF. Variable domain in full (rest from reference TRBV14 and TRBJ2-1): EAGVTQFPSHSVIEKGQTVTLRCDPISGHDNLYWYRRVMGKEIKFLLHFVKESKQDESGMPNNRFLAERTGGTYSTLKVQPAELEDSGVYFCASSQPPGLAGGNEQFFGPGTRLTVL.

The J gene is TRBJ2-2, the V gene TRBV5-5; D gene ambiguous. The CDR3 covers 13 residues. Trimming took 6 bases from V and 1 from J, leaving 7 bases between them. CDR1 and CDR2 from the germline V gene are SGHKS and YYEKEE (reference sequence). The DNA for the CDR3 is TGTGCCAGCACCGGCCGGAACACCGGGGAGCTGTTTTTT. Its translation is CASTGRNTGELFF.

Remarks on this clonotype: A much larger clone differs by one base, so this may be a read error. The CDR3 coding sequence is TGTGCCGGCAGTTCCTTCGGGACAGGGGAATATAGCAATCAGCCCCAGCATTTT. Translation: CAGSSFGTGEYSNQPQHF. The V and J genes are TRBV12-3 or TRBV12-4 and TRBJ1-5; 10 bases are shared with TRBD1. This CDR3 comprises 18 residues.

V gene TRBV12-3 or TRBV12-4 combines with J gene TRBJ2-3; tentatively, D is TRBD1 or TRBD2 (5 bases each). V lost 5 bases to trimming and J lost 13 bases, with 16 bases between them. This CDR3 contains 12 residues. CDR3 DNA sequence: TGTGCCAGCAGTCTGGGACCCCCGGTGGAGTATTTT. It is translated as CASSLGPPVEYF.